This T cell receptor beta chain was recorded in a study of beta chain features in type 1 diabetes. Ten or more counts support this clone. Its antigen is not identified. Findings and caveats of the study: Moderately but significantly shorter TCRB CDR3s were found in Type 1 diabetes patients in all four CD4+ subsets. More deletions and fewer insertions at VDJ junctions were seen in type 1 diabetes patients. Patients' naive, central memory and Treg TCRB repertoires seemed closer to one another than those of healthy donors.

One heparinised blood draw, averaging roughly 120 mL, came from each donor. Central memory, naive, regulatory and stem cell-like memory CD4+ cells were sorted by CD45RO/CCR7/CD25/CD127/CD95/CD27. This CDR3 comprises 14 residues. CDR1 and CDR2 from the germline V gene are MDHEN and SYDVKM. V was pared by 3 bases and J by 8 bases, with 3 bases of the junction left unmatched. Expressed TCRB transcripts were sequenced after all isolated RNA was converted to cDNA. This table comes from immunoSEQ multiplex PCR, and its TCRdb copy is limited to in-frame clones, with some not included. Found here are 400,000 or so clones, 8% to 10% of them singletons; the top ten hold roughly 0.54%.

The specimen sequenced was central memory CD4+ T cells from blood. The receptor was derived from a young man with type 1 diabetes. The V and J genes are TRBV28 and TRBJ1-4; 10 nucleotides align to TRBD1. This CDR3 is CASSLGQGNEKLFF. The DNA for the CDR3 is TGTGCCAGCAGTTTGGGACAGGGGAACGAAAAACTGTTTTTT.